Below, 10 T cell receptor beta chains from the same sample are listed, as sequenced in a study of OX40 agonist ivuxolimab in advanced cancers. Here immunoSEQ multiplex PCR was the method, and the copy in TCRdb shows in-frame clones only, minus some. The data show tens of thousands of clones, roughly 88% seen once. Material: CD4+ or CD8+ T cells sorted from blood, obtained in a trial of the OX40 agonist ivuxolimab. The receptors originated from an adult with an advanced solid tumor such as melanoma, head and neck, liver or kidney cancer.

The gene calls are TRBV2 and TRBJ1-2, with D unclear. This CDR3 is built from 11 residues. Germline CDR1 is SNHLY and CDR2 is FYNNEI. Trimming left V 7 bases short and J 9 bases short, with 12 bases between. CDR3 bases: TGTGCCAGCAAGGTCATAGCAAGCTACACCTTC. The encoded protein is CASKVIASYTF.

V and J are TRBV11-2 and TRBJ2-2, with 10 bases that match TRBD1. CDR3 length equals 17 residues. Germline CDR1 is SGHAT and CDR2 is FQNNGV. V lost 5 bases to trimming and J lost 9 bases; unmatched junction nucleotides: 15. The DNA of the CDR3 is TGTGCCAGCAGCAAAAGCGGGACAGGGGTGGTTGGACGGGAGCTGTTTTTT. This translates into CASSKSGTGVVGRELFF.

The chain carries TRBV5-1 and TRBJ2-5, with unresolved D. V shed 8 bases and J shed 5 bases, with 16 bases lying between them. The CDR3 totals 13 residues. CDR1 SGHRS and CDR2 YFSETQ come from the germline V gene. The CDR3 here is CASTAGERETQYF. The CDR3 region has the DNA TGCGCCAGTACGGCAGGAGAGAGGGAGACCCAGTACTTC.

This chain uses TRBV14 with TRBJ2-1, with 8 bases identical to TRBD1. The CDR3 totals 16 residues. Trimming took 7 bases from V and 0 from J; bases not matched to a gene: 8. From germline, CDR1 is SGHDN and CDR2 FVKESK. This chain's CDR3 is CASTRRQGSSYNEQFF. In DNA, the CDR3 is TGTGCCAGCACCCGGAGACAGGGGAGCTCCTACAATGAGCAGTTCTTC.

The chain has TRBV11-2 and TRBJ1-3; D is unresolved. V was clipped by 1 base and J by 0 bases, with 7 bases between them. The CDR3 consists of 15 residues. The germline CDR1 and CDR2 sequences are SGHAT and FQNNGV. CDR3 sequence (DNA): TGTGCCAGCAGCTTAGGGGTAGGCTCTGGAAACACCATATATTTT. It encodes CASSLGVGSGNTIYF. Complete variable domain (other parts from reference TRBV11-2 and TRBJ1-3): EAGVAQSPRYKIIEKRQSVAFWCNPISGHATLYWYQQILGQGPKLLIQFQNNGVVDDSQLPKDRFSAERLKGVDSTLKIQPAKLEDSAVYLCASSLGVGSGNTIYFGEGSWLTVV.

V is TRBV29-1 and J is TRBJ2-3, with 7 bases identical to TRBD1. With V trimmed by 6 bases and J by 4 bases, 7 bases remained unmatched. Germline V gives CDR1 SQVTM, CDR2 ANQGSEA. CDR3 length: 13 amino acids. As DNA, the CDR3 is TGCAGCGTAGGACAGGTTAGGGCAGATACGCAGTATTTT. Amino acid sequence: CSVGQVRADTQYF.

This rearrangement joins TRBV28 to TRBJ1-2, with a weak D call TRBD1 (5 bases). Germline CDR1 reads MDHEN; CDR2 reads SYDVKM. The CDR3 is made up of 14 amino acids. V was pared by 6 bases and J by 4 bases, with 15 bases between. The DNA for the CDR3 is TGTGCCAGCAGGCGCACGGGACGCACCTATGGCTACACCTTC. Amino acids: CASRRTGRTYGYTF.

The rearrangement uses TRBV5-1 and TRBJ1-1, with D possibly TRBD1 on 6 matching bases. Per germline, CDR1 SGHRS and CDR2 YFSETQ. The CDR3 totals 16 residues. The V end lost 4 bases, the J end lost 1 base, and 17 bases lay between the germline ends. The CDR3 protein is CASSVVSGGRNTEAFF. For the CDR3, the DNA is TGCGCCAGCAGCGTGGTTTCGGGGGGGCGGAACACTGAAGCTTTCTTT.

The rearrangement uses TRBV13 and TRBJ1-2; 10 nucleotides line up with TRBD1. V shed 3 bases and J 8 bases; nucleotides not matched to a gene: 6. The CDR3 has 14 residues. Per the germline V gene, CDR1 is PRHDT and CDR2 is FYEKMQ (reference sequence). The CDR3 region is CASSFPGQGSGYTF. The CDR3 nucleotides are TGTGCCAGCAGCTTCCCGGGACAGGGGAGCGGCTACACCTTC.

The chain carries TRBV30 and TRBJ1-6, with unresolved D. V was clipped by 4 bases and J by 7 bases, with 5 bases between them. Looked up from germline, CDR1 is GTSNPN and CDR2 is SVGIG (reference sequence). This CDR3 contains 11 residues. DNA for the CDR3: TGTGCCTGGAATACGAATTCACCCCTCCACTTT. Residues: CAWNTNSPLHF.